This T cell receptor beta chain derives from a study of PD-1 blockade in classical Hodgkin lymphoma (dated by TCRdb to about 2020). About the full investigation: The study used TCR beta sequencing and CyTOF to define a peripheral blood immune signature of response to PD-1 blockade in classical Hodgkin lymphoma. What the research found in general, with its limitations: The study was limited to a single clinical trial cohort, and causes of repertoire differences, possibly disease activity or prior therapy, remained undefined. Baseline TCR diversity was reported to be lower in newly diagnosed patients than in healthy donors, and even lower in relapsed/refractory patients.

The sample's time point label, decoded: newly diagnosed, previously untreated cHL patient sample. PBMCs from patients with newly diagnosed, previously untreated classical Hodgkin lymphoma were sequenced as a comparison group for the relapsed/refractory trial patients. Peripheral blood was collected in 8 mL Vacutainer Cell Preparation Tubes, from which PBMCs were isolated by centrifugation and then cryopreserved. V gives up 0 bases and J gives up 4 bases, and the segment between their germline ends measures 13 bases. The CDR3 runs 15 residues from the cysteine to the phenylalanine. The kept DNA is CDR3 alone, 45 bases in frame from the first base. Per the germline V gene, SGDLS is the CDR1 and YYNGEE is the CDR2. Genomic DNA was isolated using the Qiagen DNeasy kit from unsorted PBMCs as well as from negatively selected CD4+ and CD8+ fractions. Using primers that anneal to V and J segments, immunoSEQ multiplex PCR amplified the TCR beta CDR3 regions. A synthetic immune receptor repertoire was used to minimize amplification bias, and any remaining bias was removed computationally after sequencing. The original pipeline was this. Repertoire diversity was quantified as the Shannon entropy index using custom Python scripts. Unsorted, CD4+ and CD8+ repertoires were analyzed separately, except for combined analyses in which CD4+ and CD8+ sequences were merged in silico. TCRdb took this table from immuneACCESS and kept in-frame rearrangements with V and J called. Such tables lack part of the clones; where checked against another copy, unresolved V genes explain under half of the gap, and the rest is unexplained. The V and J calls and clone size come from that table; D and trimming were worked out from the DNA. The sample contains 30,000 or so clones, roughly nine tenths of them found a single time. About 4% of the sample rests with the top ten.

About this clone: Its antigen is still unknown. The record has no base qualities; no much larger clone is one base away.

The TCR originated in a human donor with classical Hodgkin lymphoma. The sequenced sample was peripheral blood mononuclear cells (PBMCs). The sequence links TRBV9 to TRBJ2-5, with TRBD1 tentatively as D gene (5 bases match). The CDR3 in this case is CASSVAAGNAETQYF. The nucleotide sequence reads TGTGCCAGCAGCGTAGCGGCAGGGAACGCAGAGACCCAGTACTTC.